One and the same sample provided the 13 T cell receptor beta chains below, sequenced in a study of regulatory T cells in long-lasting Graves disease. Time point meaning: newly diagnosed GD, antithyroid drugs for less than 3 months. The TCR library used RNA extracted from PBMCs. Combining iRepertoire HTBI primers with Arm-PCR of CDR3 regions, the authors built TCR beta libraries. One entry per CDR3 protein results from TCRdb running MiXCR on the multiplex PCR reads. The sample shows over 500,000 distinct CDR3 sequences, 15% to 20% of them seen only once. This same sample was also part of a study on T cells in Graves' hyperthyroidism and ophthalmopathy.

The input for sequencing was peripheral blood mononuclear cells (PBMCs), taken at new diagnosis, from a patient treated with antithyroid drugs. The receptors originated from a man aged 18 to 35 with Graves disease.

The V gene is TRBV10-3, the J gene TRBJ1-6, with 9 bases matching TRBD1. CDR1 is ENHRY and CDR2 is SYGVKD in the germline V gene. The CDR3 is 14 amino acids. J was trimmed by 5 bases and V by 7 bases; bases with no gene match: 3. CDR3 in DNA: TGTGCCATCACGGACAGGGGTGATAATTCACCCCTCCACTTT. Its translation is CAITDRGDNSPLHF.

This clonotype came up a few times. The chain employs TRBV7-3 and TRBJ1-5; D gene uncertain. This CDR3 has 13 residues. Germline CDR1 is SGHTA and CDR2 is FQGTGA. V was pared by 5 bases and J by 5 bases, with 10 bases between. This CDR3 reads CASSLTRDQPQHF. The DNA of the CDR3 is TGTGCCAGCAGCCTCACACGGGATCAGCCCCAGCATTTT.

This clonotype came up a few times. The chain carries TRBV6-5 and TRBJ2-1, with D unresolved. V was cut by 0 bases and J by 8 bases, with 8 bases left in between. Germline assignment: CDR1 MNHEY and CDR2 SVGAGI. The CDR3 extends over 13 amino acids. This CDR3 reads CASSYSSLDEQFF. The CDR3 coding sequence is TGTGCCAGCAGTTACTCGAGTCTAGATGAGCAGTTCTTC.

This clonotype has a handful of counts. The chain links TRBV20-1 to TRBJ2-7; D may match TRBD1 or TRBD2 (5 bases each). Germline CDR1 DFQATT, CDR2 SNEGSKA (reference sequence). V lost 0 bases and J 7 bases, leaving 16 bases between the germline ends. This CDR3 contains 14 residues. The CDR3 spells CSAREPGFSGEQYF. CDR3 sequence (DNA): TGCAGTGCTAGAGAACCAGGGTTTTCGGGGGAGCAGTACTTC.

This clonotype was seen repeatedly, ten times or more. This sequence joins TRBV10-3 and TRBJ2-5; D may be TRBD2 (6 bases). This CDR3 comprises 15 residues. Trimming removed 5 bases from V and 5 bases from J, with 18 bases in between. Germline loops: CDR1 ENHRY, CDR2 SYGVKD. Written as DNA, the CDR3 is TGTGCCATCAGTCCCGGGGTAGCGGCGGGCGAGACCCAGTACTTC. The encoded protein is CAISPGVAAGETQYF.

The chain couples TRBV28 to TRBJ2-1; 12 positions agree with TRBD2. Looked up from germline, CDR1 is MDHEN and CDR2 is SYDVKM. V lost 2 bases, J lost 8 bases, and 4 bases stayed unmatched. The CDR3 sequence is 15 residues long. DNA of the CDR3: TGTGCCAGCAGTTTAGGGACTAGCGGGCAGGATGAGCAGTTCTTC. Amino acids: CASSLGTSGQDEQFF.

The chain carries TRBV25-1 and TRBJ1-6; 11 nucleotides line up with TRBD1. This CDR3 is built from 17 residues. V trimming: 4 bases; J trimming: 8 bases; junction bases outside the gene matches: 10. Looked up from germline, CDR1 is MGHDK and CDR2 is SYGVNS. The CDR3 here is CASSARKGQGDDSPLHF. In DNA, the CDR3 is TGTGCCAGCAGTGCCCGAAAGGGACAGGGGGATGATTCACCCCTCCACTTT.

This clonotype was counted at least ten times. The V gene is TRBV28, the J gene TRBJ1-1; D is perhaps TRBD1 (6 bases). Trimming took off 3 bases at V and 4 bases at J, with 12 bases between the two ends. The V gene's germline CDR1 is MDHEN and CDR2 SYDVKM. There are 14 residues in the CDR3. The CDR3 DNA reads TGTGCCAGCAGTTTGGGGGGGCTGGGCACTGAAGCTTTCTTT. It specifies CASSLGGLGTEAFF.

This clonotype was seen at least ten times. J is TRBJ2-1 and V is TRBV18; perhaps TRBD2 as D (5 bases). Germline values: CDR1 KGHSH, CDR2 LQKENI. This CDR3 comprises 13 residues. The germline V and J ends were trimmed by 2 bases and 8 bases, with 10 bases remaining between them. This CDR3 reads CASSPEGGHEQFF. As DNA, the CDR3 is TGTGCCAGCTCACCAGAGGGCGGGCATGAGCAGTTCTTC.

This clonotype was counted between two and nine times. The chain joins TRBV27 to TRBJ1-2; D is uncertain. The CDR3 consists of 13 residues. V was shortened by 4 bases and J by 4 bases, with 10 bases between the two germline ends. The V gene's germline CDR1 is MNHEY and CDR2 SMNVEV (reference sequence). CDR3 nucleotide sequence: TGTGCCAGCAGTTCGGGCGGAATCTATGGCTACACCTTC. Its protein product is CASSSGGIYGYTF.

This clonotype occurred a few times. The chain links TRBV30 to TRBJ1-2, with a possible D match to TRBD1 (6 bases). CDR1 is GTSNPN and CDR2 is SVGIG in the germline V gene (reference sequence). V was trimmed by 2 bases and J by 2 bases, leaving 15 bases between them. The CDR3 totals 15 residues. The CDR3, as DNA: TGTGCCTGGAGTTTACCGGACAGAAGGAACTATGGCTACACCTTC. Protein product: CAWSLPDRRNYGYTF. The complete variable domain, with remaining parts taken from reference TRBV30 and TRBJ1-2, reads SQTIHQWPATLVQPVGSPLSLECTVEGTSNPNLYWYRQAAGRGLQLLFYSVGIGQISSEVPQNLSASRPQDRQFILSSKKLLLSDSGFYLCAWSLPDRRNYGYTFGSGTRLTVV.

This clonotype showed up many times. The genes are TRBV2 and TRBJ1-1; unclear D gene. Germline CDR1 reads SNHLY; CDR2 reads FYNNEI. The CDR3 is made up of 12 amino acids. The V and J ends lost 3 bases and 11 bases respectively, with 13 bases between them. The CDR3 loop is CASSDGRNRAFF. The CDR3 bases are TGTGCCAGCAGTGACGGCCGGAATAGGGCTTTCTTT.

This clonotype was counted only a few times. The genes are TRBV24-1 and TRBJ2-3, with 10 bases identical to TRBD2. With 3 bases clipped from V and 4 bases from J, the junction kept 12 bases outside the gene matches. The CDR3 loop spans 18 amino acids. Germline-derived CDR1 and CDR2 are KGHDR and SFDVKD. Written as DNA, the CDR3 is TGTGCCACCAGTGATGCTACGACCGGGGGACTAGCGCCAGATACGCAGTATTTT. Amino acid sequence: CATSDATTGGLAPDTQYF.